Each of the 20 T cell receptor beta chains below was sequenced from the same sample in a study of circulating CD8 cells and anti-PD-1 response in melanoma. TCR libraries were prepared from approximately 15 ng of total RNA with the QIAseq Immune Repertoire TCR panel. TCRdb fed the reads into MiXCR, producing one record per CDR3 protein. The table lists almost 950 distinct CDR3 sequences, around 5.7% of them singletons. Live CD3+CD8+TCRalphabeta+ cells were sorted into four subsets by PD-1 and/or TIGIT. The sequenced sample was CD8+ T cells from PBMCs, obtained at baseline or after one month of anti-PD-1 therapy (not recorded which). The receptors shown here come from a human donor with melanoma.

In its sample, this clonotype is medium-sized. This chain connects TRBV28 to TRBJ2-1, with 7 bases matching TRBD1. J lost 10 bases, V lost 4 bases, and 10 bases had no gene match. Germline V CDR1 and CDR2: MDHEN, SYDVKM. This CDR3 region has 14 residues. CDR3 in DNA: TGTGCCAGCAGTTCAAACAGGGGAATAGTCGAGCAGTTCTTC. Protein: CASSSNRGIVEQFF.

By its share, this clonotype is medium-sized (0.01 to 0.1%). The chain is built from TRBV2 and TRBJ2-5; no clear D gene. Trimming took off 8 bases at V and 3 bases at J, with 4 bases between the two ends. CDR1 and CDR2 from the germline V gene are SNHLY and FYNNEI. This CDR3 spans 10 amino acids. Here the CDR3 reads CASLKETQYF. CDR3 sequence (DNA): TGTGCCAGCCTTAAAGAGACCCAGTACTTC.

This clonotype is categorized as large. The CDR3 DNA reads TGTGCCAGCAGTGAATTCAGTTCGGAGACCCAGTACTTC. This encodes CASSEFSSETQYF. The chain recombines TRBV25-1 with TRBJ2-5; D gene uncertain. V was pared by 1 base and J by 5 bases, with 8 bases between. Per the germline V gene, CDR1 is MGHDK and CDR2 is SYGVNS. CDR3 length equals 13 residues.

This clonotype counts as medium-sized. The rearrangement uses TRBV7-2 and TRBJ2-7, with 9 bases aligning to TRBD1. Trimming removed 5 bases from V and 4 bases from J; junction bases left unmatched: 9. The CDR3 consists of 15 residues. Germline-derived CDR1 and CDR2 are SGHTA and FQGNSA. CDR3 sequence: CASSEPGQGRYEQYF. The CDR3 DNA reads TGTGCCAGCAGCGAACCGGGACAGGGTCGGTACGAGCAGTACTTC.

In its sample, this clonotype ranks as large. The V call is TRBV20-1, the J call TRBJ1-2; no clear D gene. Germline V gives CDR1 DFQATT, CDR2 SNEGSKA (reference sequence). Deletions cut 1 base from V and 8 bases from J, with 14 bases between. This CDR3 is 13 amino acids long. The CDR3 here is CSARGEREGGYTF. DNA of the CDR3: TGCAGTGCTAGAGGAGAAAGGGAAGGAGGCTACACCTTC.

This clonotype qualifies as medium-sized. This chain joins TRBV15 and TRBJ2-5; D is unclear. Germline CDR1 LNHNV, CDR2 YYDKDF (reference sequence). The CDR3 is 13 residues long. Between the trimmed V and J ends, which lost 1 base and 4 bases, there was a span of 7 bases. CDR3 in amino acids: CATSRVRSETQYF. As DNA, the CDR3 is TGTGCCACCAGCAGAGTAAGGTCAGAGACCCAGTACTTC.

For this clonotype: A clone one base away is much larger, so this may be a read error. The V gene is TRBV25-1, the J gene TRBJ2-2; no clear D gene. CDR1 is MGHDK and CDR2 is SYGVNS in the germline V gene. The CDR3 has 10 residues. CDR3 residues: CARSDGELFF. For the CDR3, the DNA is TGTGCCCGCAGTGACGGGGAGCTGTTTTTT. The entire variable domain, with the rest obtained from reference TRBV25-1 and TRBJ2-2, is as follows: EADIYQTPRYLVIGTGKKITLECSQTMGHDKMYWYQQDPGMELHLIHYSYGVNSTEKGDLSSESTVSRIRTEHFPLTLESARPSHTSQYLCARSDGELFFGEGSRLTVL.

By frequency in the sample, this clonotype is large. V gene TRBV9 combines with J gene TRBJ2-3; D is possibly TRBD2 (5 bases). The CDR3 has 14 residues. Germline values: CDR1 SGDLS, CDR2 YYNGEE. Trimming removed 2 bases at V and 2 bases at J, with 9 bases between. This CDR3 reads CASSVPGLTDTQYF. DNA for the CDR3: TGTGCCAGCAGCGTTCCCGGACTCACAGATACGCAGTATTTT.

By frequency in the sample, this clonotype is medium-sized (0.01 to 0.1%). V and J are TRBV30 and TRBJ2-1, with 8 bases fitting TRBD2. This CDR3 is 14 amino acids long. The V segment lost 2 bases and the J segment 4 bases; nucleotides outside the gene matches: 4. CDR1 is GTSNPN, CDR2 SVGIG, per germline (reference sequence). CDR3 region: CAWSLQREYNEQFF. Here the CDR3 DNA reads TGTGCCTGGAGTTTACAGCGGGAGTACAATGAGCAGTTCTTC.

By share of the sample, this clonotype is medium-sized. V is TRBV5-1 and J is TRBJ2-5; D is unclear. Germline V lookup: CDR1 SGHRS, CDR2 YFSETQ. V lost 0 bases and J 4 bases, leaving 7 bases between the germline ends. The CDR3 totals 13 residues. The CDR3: CASSLGLGETQYF. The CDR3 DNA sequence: TGCGCCAGCAGCTTGGGACTTGGAGAGACCCAGTACTTC.

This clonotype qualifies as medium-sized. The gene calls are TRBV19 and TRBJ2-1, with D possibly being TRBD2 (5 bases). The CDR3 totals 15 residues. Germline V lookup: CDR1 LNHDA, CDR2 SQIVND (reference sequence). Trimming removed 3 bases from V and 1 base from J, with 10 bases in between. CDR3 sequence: CASSIQLDSYNEQFF. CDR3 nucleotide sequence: TGTGCCAGTAGTATCCAACTAGATTCCTACAATGAGCAGTTCTTC.

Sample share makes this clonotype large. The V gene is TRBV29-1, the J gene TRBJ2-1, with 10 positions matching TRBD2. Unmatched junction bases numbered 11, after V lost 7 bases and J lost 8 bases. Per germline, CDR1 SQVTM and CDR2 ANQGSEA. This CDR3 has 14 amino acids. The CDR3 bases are TGCAGCGCGGGGGAGCGGGAGGGCCTTGATGAGCAGTTCTTC. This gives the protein CSAGEREGLDEQFF.

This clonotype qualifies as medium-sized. The CDR3 loop is CASSFGGRGYEQYF. The CDR3 region has the DNA TGTGCCAGCAGTTTTGGCGGGAGGGGCTACGAGCAGTACTTC. V is TRBV27 and J is TRBJ2-7, with TRBD2 identical over 9 bases. This CDR3 contains 14 residues. Losses at the gene ends were 3 bases for V and 3 bases for J; bases not matched to a gene: 3. In germline, CDR1 is MNHEY, CDR2 SMNVEV (reference sequence).

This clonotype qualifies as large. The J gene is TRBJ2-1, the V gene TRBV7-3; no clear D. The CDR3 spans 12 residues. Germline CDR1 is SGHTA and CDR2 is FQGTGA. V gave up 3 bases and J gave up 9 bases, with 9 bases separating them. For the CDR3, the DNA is TGTGCCAGCAGCTTTGAGGTGGGTGAGCAGTTCTTC. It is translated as CASSFEVGEQFF.

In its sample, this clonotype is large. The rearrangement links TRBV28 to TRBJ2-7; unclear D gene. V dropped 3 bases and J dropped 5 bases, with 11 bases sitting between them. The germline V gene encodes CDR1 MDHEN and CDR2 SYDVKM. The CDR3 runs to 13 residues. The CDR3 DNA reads TGTGCCAGCAGTTTTATCAGTTTACACGAGCAGTACTTC. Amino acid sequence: CASSFISLHEQYF.

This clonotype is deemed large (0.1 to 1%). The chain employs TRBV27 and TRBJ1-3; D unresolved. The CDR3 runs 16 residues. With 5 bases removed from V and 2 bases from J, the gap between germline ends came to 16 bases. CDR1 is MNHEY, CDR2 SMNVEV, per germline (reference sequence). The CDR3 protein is CASSPIRPGPGNTIYF. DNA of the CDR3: TGTGCCAGCAGTCCCATCCGACCCGGACCTGGAAACACCATATATTTT.

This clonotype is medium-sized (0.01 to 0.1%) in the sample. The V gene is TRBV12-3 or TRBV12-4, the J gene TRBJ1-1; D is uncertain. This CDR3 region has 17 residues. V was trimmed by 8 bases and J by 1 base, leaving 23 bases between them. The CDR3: CASGQPRAEQWNTEAFF. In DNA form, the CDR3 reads TGTGCCAGCGGCCAACCCCGGGCAGAACAATGGAACACTGAAGCTTTCTTT.

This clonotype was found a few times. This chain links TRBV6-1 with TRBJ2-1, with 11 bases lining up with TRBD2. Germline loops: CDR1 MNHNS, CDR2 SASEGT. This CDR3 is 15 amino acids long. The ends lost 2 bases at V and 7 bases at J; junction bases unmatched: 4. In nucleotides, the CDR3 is TGTGCCAGCAGTGAATGGCTAGCGGGGGGAAATGAGCAGTTCTTC. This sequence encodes CASSEWLAGGNEQFF.

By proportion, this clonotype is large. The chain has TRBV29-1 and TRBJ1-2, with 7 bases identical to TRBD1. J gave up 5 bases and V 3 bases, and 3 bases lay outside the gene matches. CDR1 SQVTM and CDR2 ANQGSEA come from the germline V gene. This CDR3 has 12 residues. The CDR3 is CSVDNRGYGYTF. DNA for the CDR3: TGCAGCGTTGACAACAGGGGATATGGCTACACCTTC.

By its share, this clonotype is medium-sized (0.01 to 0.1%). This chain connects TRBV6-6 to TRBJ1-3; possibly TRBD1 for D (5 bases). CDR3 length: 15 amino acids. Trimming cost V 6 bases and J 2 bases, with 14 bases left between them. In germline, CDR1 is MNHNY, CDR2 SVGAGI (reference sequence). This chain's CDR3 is CASRAELGAGNTIYF. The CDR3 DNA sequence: TGTGCCAGCAGGGCCGAGTTGGGGGCTGGAAACACCATATATTTT.